These 18 T cell receptor beta chains came from one sample sequenced in a study of control samples from healthy donors and cancer patients. The repertoire was sequenced with immunoSEQ multiplex PCR; TCRdb's copy has only in-frame clones and lacks some. This table holds 80,000 to 100,000 clones, just under 95% found once. The sample comprised blood. The receptors stem from a human donor in good health. The donor label of this sample is uncertain.

The rearrangement uses TRBV14 and TRBJ2-7; TRBD1 matches 11 bases. Germline CDR1 is SGHDN and CDR2 is FVKESK. This CDR3 has 15 residues. V lost 5 bases to trimming and J lost 2 bases; unmatched junction nucleotides: 5. The chain's CDR3 is CASSATDRGPYEQYV. The CDR3 nucleotides are TGTGCCAGCAGCGCTACGGACAGGGGGCCCTACGAGCAGTACGTC.

The chain couples TRBV5-1 to TRBJ1-2; D gene uncertain. Per the germline V gene, CDR1 is SGHRS and CDR2 is YFSETQ. This CDR3 comprises 11 residues. V was shortened by 4 bases and J by 8 bases, with 9 bases between the two germline ends. CDR3 region: CASSNEGGYTF. The DNA of the CDR3 is TGCGCCAGCAGCAACGAAGGAGGCTACACCTTC.

The chain combines TRBV9 with TRBJ2-5; D unclear. Germline CDR1 is SGDLS and CDR2 is YYNGEE. Trimming stripped 0 bases from V and 3 bases from J, with 15 bases between. The CDR3 has 16 residues. In DNA, the CDR3 is TGTGCCAGCAGCGTAGCTACGGCAGCTTTGAAAGAGACCCAGTACTTC. Residues: CASSVATAALKETQYF. The variable domain in full, completed from reference TRBV9 and TRBJ2-5, reads DSGVTQTPKHLITATGQRVTLRCSPRSGDLSVYWYQQSLDQGLQFLIQYYNGEERAKGNILERFSAQQFPDLHSELNLSSLELGDSALYFCASSVATAALKETQYFGPGTRLLVL.

This clone was picked up a small number of times. The chain is built from TRBV12-5 and TRBJ2-2, with TRBD1 as a possible D gene (6 bases). The CDR3 covers 22 residues. The germline V gene encodes CDR1 LGHNT and CDR2 FRNRAP. Trimming cost V 0 bases and J 5 bases, with 31 bases left between them. The CDR3 spells CASGLVVRGGLYIPNKTGELFF. CDR3 nucleotides: TGTGCTAGTGGTTTGGTGGTCAGGGGTGGTTTGTACATACCGAATAAGACCGGGGAGCTGTTTTTT.

This sequence joins TRBV5-1 and TRBJ1-1; no clear D. V lost 4 bases, J lost 1 base, and 14 bases lay in between. The CDR3 runs 15 residues. In germline, CDR1 is SGHRS, CDR2 YFSETQ. CDR3 coding DNA: TGCGCCAGCAGCCTACAACCGACGGGGAACACTGAAGCTTTCTTT. Its protein product is CASSLQPTGNTEAFF.

This clone was seen only once. The gene calls are TRBV10-3 and TRBJ1-1; no definite D call. The germline CDR1 and CDR2 sequences are ENHRY and SYGVKD. The CDR3 has 11 residues. The V end was cut by 8 bases, the J end by 0 bases, with 4 bases between. CDR3 nucleotide sequence: TGTGCCATCCGGATGAACACTGAAGCTTTCTTT. It translates to CAIRMNTEAFF.

J is TRBJ2-1 and V is TRBV7-8; 15 nucleotides agree with TRBD2. J lost 5 bases, V lost 4 bases, and 6 bases had no gene match. Germline values: CDR1 SGHVS, CDR2 FQNEAQ. The length of the CDR3 is 17 residues. CDR3 DNA: TGTGCCAGCAGCTCCAGGACTAGCGGGGGGGGCGACAATGAGCAGTTCTTC. It translates to CASSSRTSGGGDNEQFF.

As DNA, the CDR3 is TGTGCCAGCAGTCTAGGAAGCTCCTACAATGAGCAGTTCTTC. Protein: CASSLGSSYNEQFF. This chain links TRBV27 with TRBJ2-1; no definite D call. The V gene lost 5 bases and the J gene lost 0 bases, with 8 bases spanning the gap. Looked up from germline, CDR1 is MNHEY and CDR2 is SMNVEV (reference sequence). The CDR3 runs 14 residues.

The DNA for the CDR3 is TGTGCCAGCAGCCTCCTAGCGGGGTATACAGATACGCAGTATTTT. Its translation: CASSLLAGYTDTQYF. The chain uses TRBV7-2 and TRBJ2-3; TRBD2 agrees at 9 bases. Germline values: CDR1 SGHTA, CDR2 FQGNSA. The CDR3 contains 15 residues. Trimming removed 5 bases from V and 3 bases from J; junction bases left unmatched: 6.

This clone was seen only once. The rearrangement uses TRBV30 and TRBJ1-2, with D possibly TRBD1 on 6 matching bases. CDR3 length: 15 amino acids. The germline CDR1 and CDR2 sequences are GTSNPN and SVGIG (reference sequence). The germline V and J ends were trimmed by 2 bases and 4 bases, with 17 bases remaining between them. The CDR3 is CAWSRGAGGTYGYTF. Here the CDR3 DNA reads TGTGCCTGGAGTCGGGGAGCCGGGGGCACCTATGGCTACACCTTC.

The V gene is TRBV24-1, the J gene TRBJ1-2, with a tentative D call TRBD1 (5 bases). The germline V and J ends were trimmed by 3 bases and 5 bases, with 18 bases remaining between them. The length of the CDR3 is 16 residues. Germline-derived CDR1 and CDR2 are KGHDR and SFDVKD. DNA of the CDR3: TGTGCCACCAGTGATACTACCGGGACCGGGTATTATGGCTACACCTTC. Its protein is CATSDTTGTGYYGYTF.

The gene calls are TRBV6-1 and TRBJ2-1, with D hard to call. V was shortened by 2 bases and J by 1 base, with 9 bases between the two germline ends. The CDR3 contains 15 residues. Germline CDR1 reads MNHNS; CDR2 reads SASEGT. CDR3 DNA sequence: TGTGCCAGCAGTGAATTTGGCAGGTCCTACAATGAGCAGTTCTTC. Its protein product is CASSEFGRSYNEQFF.

This chain joins TRBV7-3 and TRBJ1-2, with D tentatively TRBD1 (5 bases). Trimming cost V 0 bases and J 0 bases, with 11 bases left between them. Germline V gives CDR1 SGHTA, CDR2 FQGTGA. The CDR3 runs to 16 residues. The CDR3 sequence: CASSLTGATANYGYTF. The CDR3, as DNA: TGTGCCAGCAGCTTAACAGGGGCTACAGCTAACTATGGCTACACCTTC.

V gene TRBV24-1 combines with J gene TRBJ1-5, with D perhaps matching TRBD1 (5 bases). Germline CDR1 KGHDR, CDR2 SFDVKD. The CDR3 is 13 residues long. V gave up 8 bases and J gave up 6 bases, with 13 bases separating them. The CDR3 sequence is CATNRNVGQPQHF. The CDR3 DNA reads TGTGCCACCAACAGGAATGTGGGTCAGCCCCAGCATTTT.

This chain joins TRBV14 and TRBJ2-1, with D perhaps matching TRBD1 (6 bases). Germline CDR1 SGHDN, CDR2 FVKESK. Trimming took 1 base from V and 8 from J, leaving 21 bases between them. The CDR3 is 17 residues long. The CDR3 DNA sequence: TGTGCCAGCAGCCAAGTCCGAATGCCAGGGGTAAGCGATGAGCAGTTCTTC. Encoded protein: CASSQVRMPGVSDEQFF. The variable domain in full, completed from reference TRBV14 and TRBJ2-1, reads EAGVTQFPSHSVIEKGQTVTLRCDPISGHDNLYWYRRVMGKEIKFLLHFVKESKQDESGMPNNRFLAERTGGTYSTLKVQPAELEDSGVYFCASSQVRMPGVSDEQFFGPGTRLTVL.

The CDR3 DNA sequence: TGTGCCAGCAGCATACACGGGCCCCTTTCGAACACCGGGGAGCTGTTTTTT. It codes for CASSIHGPLSNTGELFF. The chain is built from TRBV7-3 and TRBJ2-2; D unclear. Trimming took 5 bases from V and 0 from J, leaving 16 bases between them. The CDR3 sequence is 17 residues long. Germline V gene lookup returns CDR1 SGHTA and CDR2 FQGTGA.

This rearrangement joins TRBV19 to TRBJ1-5; D gene unclear. Germline CDR1 reads LNHDA; CDR2 reads SQIVND (reference sequence). The CDR3 totals 13 residues. V was shortened by 5 bases and J by 6 bases, with 11 bases between the two germline ends. The CDR3 loop reads CASSSGVGQPQHF. CDR3 sequence (DNA): TGTGCCAGTAGTTCCGGGGTTGGTCAGCCCCAGCATTTT. The whole variable domain, remainder taken from reference TRBV19 and TRBJ1-5, is DGGITQSPKYLFRKEGQNVTLSCEQNLNHDAMYWYRQDPGQGLRLIYYSQIVNDFQKGDIAEGYSVSREKKESFPLTVTSAQKNPTAFYLCASSSGVGQPQHFGDGTRLSIL.

The chain recombines TRBV4-3 with TRBJ2-5, with no clear D. The CDR3 extends over 11 amino acids. Trimming removed 9 bases from V and 4 bases from J, with 9 bases in between. Germline CDR1 LGHNA, CDR2 YSLEER. DNA of the CDR3: TGCGCCAGTCGGAGTGGAGAGACCCAGTACTTC. Translating gives CASRSGETQYF.